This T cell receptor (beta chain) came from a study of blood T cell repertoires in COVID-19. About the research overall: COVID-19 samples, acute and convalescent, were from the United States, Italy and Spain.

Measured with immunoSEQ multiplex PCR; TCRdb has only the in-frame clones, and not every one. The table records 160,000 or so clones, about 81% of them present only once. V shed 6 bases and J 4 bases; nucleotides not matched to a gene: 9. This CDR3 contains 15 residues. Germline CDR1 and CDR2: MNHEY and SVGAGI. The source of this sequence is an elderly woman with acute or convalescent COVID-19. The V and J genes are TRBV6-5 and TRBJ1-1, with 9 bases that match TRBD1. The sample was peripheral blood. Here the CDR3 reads CASRGTTGGGTEAFF. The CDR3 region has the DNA TGTGCCAGCAGGGGAACCACAGGGGGCGGCACTGAAGCTTTCTTT.